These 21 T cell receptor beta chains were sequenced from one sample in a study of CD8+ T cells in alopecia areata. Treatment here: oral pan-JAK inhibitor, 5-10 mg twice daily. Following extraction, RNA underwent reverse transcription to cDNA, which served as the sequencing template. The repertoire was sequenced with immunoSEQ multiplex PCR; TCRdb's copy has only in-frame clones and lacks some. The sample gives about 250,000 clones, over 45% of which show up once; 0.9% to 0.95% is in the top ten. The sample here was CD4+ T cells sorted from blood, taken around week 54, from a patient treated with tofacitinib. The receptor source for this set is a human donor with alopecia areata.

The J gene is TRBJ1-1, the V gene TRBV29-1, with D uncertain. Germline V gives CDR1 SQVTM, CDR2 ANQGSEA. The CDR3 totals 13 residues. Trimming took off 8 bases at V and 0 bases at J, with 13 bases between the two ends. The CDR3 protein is CSSQTTVNTEAFF. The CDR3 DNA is TGCAGCTCTCAGACGACGGTGAACACTGAAGCTTTCTTT.

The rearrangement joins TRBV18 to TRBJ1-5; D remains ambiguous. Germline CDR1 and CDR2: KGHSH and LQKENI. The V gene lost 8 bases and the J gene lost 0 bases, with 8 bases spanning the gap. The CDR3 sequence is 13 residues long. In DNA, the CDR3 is TGTGCCAGCCACATAGATAGCAATCAGCCCCAGCATTTT. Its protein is CASHIDSNQPQHF.

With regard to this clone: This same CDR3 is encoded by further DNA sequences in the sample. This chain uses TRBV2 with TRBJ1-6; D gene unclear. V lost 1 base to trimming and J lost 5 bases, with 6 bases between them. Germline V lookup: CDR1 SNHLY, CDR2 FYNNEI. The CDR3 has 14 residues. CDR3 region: CASSEVADNSPLHF. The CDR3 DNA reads TGTGCCAGCAGTGAAGTTGCAGATAATTCACCCCTCCACTTT.

The chain's CDR3 is CASSGGEYYEQYF. Here the CDR3 DNA reads TGTGCCAGCAGTGGGGGGGAATACTACGAGCAGTACTTC. The chain employs TRBV6-1 and TRBJ2-7; perhaps TRBD2 as D (6 bases). The CDR3 covers 13 residues. Germline CDR1 is MNHNS and CDR2 is SASEGT. With 4 bases removed from V and 3 bases from J, the gap between germline ends came to 10 bases.

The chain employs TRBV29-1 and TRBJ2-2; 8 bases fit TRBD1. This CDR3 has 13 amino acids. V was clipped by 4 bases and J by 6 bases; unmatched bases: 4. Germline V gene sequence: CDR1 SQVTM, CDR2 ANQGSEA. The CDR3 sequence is CSVGQGRAGELFF. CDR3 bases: TGCAGCGTTGGACAGGGGAGAGCCGGGGAGCTGTTTTTT.

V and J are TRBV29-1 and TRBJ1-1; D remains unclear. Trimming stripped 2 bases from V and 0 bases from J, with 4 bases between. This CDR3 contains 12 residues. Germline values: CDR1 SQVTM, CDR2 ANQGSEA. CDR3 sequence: CSVESVNTEAFF. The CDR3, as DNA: TGCAGCGTTGAAAGTGTGAACACTGAAGCTTTCTTT.

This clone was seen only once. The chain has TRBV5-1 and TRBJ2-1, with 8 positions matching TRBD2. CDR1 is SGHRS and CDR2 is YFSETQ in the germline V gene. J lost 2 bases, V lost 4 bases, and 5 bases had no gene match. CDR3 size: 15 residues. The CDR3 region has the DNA TGCGCCAGCAGCCCCTCAGCGGGGGCCTACAATGAGCAGTTCTTC. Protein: CASSPSAGAYNEQFF.

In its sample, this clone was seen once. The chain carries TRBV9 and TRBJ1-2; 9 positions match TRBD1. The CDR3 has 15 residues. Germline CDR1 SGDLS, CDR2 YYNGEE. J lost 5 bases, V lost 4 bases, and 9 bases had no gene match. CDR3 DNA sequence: TGTGCCAGCAGCACGACGGGACAGGGACAGTATGGCTACACCTTC. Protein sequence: CASSTTGQGQYGYTF.

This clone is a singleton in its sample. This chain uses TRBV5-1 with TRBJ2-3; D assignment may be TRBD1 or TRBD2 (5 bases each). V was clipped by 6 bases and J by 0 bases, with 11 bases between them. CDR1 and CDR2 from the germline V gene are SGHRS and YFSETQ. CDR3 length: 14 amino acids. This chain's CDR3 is CASKNRTSTDTQYF. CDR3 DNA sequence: TGCGCCAGCAAGAACAGGACTAGCACAGATACGCAGTATTTT.

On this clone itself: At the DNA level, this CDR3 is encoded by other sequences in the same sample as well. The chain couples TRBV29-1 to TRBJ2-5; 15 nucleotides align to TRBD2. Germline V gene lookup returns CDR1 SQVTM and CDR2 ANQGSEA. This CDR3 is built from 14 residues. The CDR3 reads CSAGTSGGQETQYF. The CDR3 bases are TGCAGTGCCGGGACTAGCGGGGGGCAAGAGACCCAGTACTTC.

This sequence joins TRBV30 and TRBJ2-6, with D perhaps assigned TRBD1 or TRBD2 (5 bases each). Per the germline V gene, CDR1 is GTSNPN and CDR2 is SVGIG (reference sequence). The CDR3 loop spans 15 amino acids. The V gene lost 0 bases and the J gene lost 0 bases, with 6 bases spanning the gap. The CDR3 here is CAWSVGTSGANVLTF. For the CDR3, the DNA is TGTGCCTGGAGTGTGGGGACCTCTGGGGCCAACGTCCTGACTTTC.

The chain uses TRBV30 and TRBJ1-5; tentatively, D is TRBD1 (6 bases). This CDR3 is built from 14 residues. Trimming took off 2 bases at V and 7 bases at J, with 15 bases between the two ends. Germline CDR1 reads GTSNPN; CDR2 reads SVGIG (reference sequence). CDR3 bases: TGTGCCTGGAGTATGACAGGCCCCCAGCAGCCCCAGCATTTT. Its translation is CAWSMTGPQQPQHF.

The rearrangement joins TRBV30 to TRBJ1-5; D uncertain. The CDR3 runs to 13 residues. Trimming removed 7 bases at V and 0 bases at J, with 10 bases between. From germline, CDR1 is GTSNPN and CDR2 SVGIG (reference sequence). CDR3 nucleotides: TGTGCCTTATCGAGTGATAGCAATCAGCCCCAGCATTTT. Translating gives CALSSDSNQPQHF.

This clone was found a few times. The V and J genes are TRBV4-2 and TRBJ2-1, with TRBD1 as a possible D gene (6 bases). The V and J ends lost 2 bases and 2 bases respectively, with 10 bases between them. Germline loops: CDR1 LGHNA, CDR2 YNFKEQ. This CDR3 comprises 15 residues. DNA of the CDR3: TGTGCCAGCAGCCAAACTGGACAGACCTACAATGAGCAGTTCTTC. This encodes CASSQTGQTYNEQFF.

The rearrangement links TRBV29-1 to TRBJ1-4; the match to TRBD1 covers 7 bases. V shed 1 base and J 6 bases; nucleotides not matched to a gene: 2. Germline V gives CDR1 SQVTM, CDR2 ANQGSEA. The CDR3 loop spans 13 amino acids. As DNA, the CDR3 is TGCAGCGTTGAAGGGCAGGGGGATGAAAAACTGTTTTTT. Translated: CSVEGQGDEKLFF.

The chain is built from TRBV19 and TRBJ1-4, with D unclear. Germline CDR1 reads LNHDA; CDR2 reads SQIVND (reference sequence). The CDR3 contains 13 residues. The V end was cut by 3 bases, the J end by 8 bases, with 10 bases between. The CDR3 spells CASSIGAGEKLFF. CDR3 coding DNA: TGTGCCAGTAGTATTGGCGCAGGCGAAAAACTGTTTTTT.

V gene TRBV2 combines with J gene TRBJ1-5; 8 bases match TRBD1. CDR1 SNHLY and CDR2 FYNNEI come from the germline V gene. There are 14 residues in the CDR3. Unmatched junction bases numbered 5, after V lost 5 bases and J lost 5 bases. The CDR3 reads CASSPSDRDQPQHF. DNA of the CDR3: TGTGCCAGCAGTCCATCGGACAGGGATCAGCCCCAGCATTTT.

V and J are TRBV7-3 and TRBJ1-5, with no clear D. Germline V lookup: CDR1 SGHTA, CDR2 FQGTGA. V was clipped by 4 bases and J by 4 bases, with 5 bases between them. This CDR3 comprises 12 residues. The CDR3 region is CASSSPNQPQHF. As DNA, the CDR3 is TGTGCCAGCAGCTCCCCGAATCAGCCCCAGCATTTT.

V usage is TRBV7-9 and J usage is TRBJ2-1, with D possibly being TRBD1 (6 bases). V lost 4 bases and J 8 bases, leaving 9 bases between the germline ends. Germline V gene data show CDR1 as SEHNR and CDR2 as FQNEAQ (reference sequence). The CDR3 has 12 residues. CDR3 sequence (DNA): TGTGCCAGCAGCTGGCAGGGGTATGAGCAGTTCTTC. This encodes CASSWQGYEQFF.

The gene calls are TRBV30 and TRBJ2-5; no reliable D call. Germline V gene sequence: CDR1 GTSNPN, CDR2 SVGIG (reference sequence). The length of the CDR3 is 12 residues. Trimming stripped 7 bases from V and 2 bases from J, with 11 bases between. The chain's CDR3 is CASSYFQETQYF. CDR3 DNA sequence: TGTGCCTCAAGTTATTTTCAAGAGACCCAGTACTTC.

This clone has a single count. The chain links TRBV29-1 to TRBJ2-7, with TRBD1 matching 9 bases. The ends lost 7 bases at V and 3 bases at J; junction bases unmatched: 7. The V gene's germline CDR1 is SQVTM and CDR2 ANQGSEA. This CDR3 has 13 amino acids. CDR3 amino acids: CSGKSGQGYEQYF. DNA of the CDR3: TGCAGCGGAAAATCGGGACAGGGCTACGAGCAGTACTTC.